This TCR beta chain was identified in a study of somatic mutations in cytotoxic T cells in rheumatoid arthritis (dated 2017 in TCRdb). As for the study more broadly: Right after diagnosis and prior to the start of any treatment, about 29 ml EDTA of peripheral blood was drawn from patients. Median age was essentially the same in the patient group and the control group. Whether expanded CD8+ T-cell clones in untreated, newly diagnosed rheumatoid arthritis carry somatic mutations was the study question, and clonality was characterized with TCRB deep sequencing. A total of about 67 rheumatoid arthritis patients and some 18 healthy controls underwent TCRB deep sequencing. Some T-cell populations stained with V beta antibodies were sorted by flow on a FACSAria II or Sony SH800 to nearly 100% purity, with sorted V beta1+ cells additionally subjected to TCRB sequencing. Beyond this particular receptor, the publication reports: CD8+ clonality increased with age in patients (Spearman r ~ 0.5) but not in healthy controls. There was no significant difference in CD8+ T-cell clonality between rheumatoid arthritis patients and age-matched healthy controls. The expanded CD8+ clones had unknown antigen targets, and not appearing in virus-specific databases did not rule out that they were virus-specific. In about an eighth of the roughly 60 patients the largest CD8+ clone exceeded 20% of CD8+ cells, and several identical CD8+ TCRB sequences were shared between blood and synovial fluid. No adjustment for multiple comparisons was made for the slight TRBV07 underrepresentation in patients.

CDR3 length: 14 amino acids, cysteine to phenylalanine. Left in the record is the CDR3 DNA by itself, 42 bases read in frame from the first base. The V and J ends are trimmed by 4 bases and 0 bases, leaving 11 bases between them. The germline V gene specifies SGHRS as CDR1 and YFSETQ as CDR2. On an AutoMACS, CD4+ and CD8+ cells were isolated via positive magnetic bead selection, and their purity was verified by flow cytometry. A TCR V beta antibody panel was used in flow cytometry to screen first for clonal expansions, which were then characterized by TCRB deep sequencing of sorted CD8+ fractions. Peripheral blood mononuclear cells were isolated by Ficoll-Paque PLUS density gradient separation. Using Nucleospin Tissue or Tissue XS kits, DNA was extracted from CD4-enriched, CD8-enriched or PBMC samples, with quantification by a Qubit 2.0 fluorometer. This clone was counted between two and nine times. It lacks a known antigen. Per-base quality was not reported, and no clone a single base away is much larger than it.

Genomic DNA underwent TCRB CDR3 sequencing using the immunoSEQ assay. The study's processing was this. When patient CD8+ clones exceeding 1% were checked against published virus-specific TCRB sequences, only a few matched. Only productive TCRB rearrangements were included in the analyses. Defining a clone by its unique TCRB CDR3 sequence, the study calculated clonality as a productive clonality index derived from Shannon entropy. Repertoire overlap between two samples was calculated from the template counts of each clone relative to total templates per sample. V-gene usage from TCRB sequencing and V-gene usage measured by flow cytometry were correlated (Spearman r of 0.6 to 0.7). What TCRdb holds here is the immuneACCESS table cut down to in-frame rearrangements. Part of the clones is not present; checked against another copy, under half of the missing clones reflect an unresolved V gene, and the others are unexplained. For V, J and clone size, that table is used; D and trimming come from the DNA. For this sample there are about 10,000 clones; around 80% appear just once. The ten most abundant clones make up about 12% of the sample.

The chain uses TRBV5-1 and TRBJ2-7; the D gene is perhaps TRBD2, from 5 matching bases. Specimen: CD8+ T cells sorted from blood. This receptor was identified in an adult with rheumatoid arthritis. The CDR3 protein is CASSPHGVSYEQYF. Here is the DNA: TGCGCCAGCAGCCCGCACGGGGTCTCCTACGAGCAGTACTTC.